The next 9 T cell receptor beta chains were all read from a single sample in a study of blood T cells in healthy people across ages. A second PCR, run for roughly 7 to 12 cycles, used a sample-barcoded 5' primer plus a J-beta primer mix. TCRdb reanalysed the 5' RACE reads using MiXCR and keeps one entry per CDR3 protein. Of 1.5 million or so distinct CDR3 sequences listed, less than 45% are singletons. Source material: blood. These receptors came from a woman under 30 in good health.

The J gene is TRBJ2-1, the V gene TRBV20-1; D perhaps matches TRBD2 (6 bases). The length of the CDR3 is 15 residues. Germline V gene sequence: CDR1 DFQATT, CDR2 SNEGSKA (reference sequence). Trimming took off 5 bases at V and 8 bases at J, with 22 bases between the two ends. The CDR3 reads CSALWDSRHLYEQFF. The CDR3 DNA reads TGCAGTGCTCTCTGGGACTCCCGACATCTGTATGAGCAGTTCTTC.

The table lists this clonotype with a count of one. The rearrangement joins TRBV3-1 to TRBJ1-3; D remains ambiguous. This CDR3 comprises 12 residues. Germline-derived CDR1 and CDR2 are LGHDT and YNNKEL (reference sequence). V gave up 1 base and J gave up 8 bases, with 6 bases separating them. DNA for the CDR3: TGTGCCAGCAGCCAAGTTCAGGACACCATATATTTT. The encoded protein is CASSQVQDTIYF.

V gene TRBV20-1 combines with J gene TRBJ2-3; 7 positions match TRBD1. Looked up from germline, CDR1 is DFQATT and CDR2 is SNEGSKA (reference sequence). V lost 4 bases and J lost 5; bases outside the gene matches: 3. The CDR3 consists of 12 residues. CDR3: CSATGQLDTQYF. Here the CDR3 DNA reads TGCAGTGCTACGGGACAGTTAGATACGCAGTATTTT.

A few counts support this clonotype. This sequence joins TRBV4-2 and TRBJ2-7; possible D gene TRBD2, 6 bases. The CDR3 is 14 residues long. The germline CDR1 and CDR2 sequences are LGHNA and YNFKEQ. V was pared by 6 bases and J by 3 bases, with 15 bases between. The CDR3 sequence is CASSHSGEIYEQYF. CDR3 DNA sequence: TGTGCCAGCAGTCATAGCGGTGAGATCTACGAGCAGTACTTC.

The chain links TRBV6-6 to TRBJ1-1, with D unresolved. The length of the CDR3 is 15 residues. Germline V lookup: CDR1 MNHNY, CDR2 SVGAGI (reference sequence). The V end was cut by 4 bases, the J end by 4 bases, with 16 bases between. The CDR3 is CASSLGPRDGTEAFF. DNA for the CDR3: TGTGCCAGCAGTTTGGGCCCGCGGGATGGCACTGAAGCTTTCTTT.

This chain links TRBV4-3 with TRBJ2-7; TRBD1 agrees at 8 bases. Germline V gene lookup returns CDR1 LGHNA and CDR2 YSLEER. The CDR3 runs to 14 residues. V dropped 3 bases and J dropped 3; count of bases not matched to a gene: 4. CDR3 sequence (DNA): TGCGCCAGCAGCCACGGACAGGGCAACTACGAGCAGTACTTC. Translation gives CASSHGQGNYEQYF.

The chain couples TRBV7-2 to TRBJ1-6; 7 bases are shared with TRBD1. This CDR3 has 14 residues. The V segment lost 5 bases and the J segment 9 bases; nucleotides outside the gene matches: 7. Looked up from germline, CDR1 is SGHTA and CDR2 is FQGNSA. The CDR3 DNA is TGTGCCAGCAGCGCCAGGGGGTCAGGTTCACCCCTCCACTTT. Protein: CASSARGSGSPLHF.

The V and J genes are TRBV7-9 and TRBJ2-7; D uncertain. Germline loops: CDR1 SEHNR, CDR2 FQNEAQ (reference sequence). The V and J ends lost 4 bases and 6 bases respectively, with 7 bases between them. CDR3 length: 11 amino acids. The CDR3 region is CASSSQGEQYF. For the CDR3, the DNA is TGTGCCAGCAGCTCTCAAGGCGAGCAGTACTTC.

The chain uses TRBV7-8 and TRBJ2-4; 9 bases map to TRBD1. From germline, CDR1 is SGHVS and CDR2 FQNEAQ. V was clipped by 5 bases and J by 0 bases; unmatched bases: 5. The CDR3 loop spans 16 amino acids. The CDR3 loop reads CASSAGQGLAKNIQYF. The CDR3 DNA is TGTGCCAGCAGCGCGGGACAGGGCTTAGCCAAAAACATTCAGTACTTC.